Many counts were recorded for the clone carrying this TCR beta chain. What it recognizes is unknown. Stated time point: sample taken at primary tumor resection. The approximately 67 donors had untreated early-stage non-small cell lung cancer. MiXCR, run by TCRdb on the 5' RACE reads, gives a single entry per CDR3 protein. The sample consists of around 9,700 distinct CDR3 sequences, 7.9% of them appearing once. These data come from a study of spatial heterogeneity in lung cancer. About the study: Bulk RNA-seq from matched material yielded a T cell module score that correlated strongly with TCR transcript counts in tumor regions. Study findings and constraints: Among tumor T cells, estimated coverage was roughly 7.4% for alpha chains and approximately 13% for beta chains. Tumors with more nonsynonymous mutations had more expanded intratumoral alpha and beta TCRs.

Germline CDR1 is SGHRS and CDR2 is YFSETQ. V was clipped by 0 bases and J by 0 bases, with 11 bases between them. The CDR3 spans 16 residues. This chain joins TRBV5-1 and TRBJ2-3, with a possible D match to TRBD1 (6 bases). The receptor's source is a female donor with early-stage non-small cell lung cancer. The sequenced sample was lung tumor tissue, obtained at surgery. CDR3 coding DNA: TGCGCCAGCAGCTTGGTTGGCAGGGGTAGCACAGATACGCAGTATTTT. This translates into CASSLVGRGSTDTQYF.